This TCR beta chain came from a study of technical replicates of blood from several donors. Profiling relied on immunoSEQ multiplex PCR, and the TCRdb table lists in-frame clones only, not all of them. The sample consists of tens of thousands of clones, roughly nine tenths of them appearing once. The V and J ends lost 3 bases and 2 bases respectively, with 7 bases between them. The CDR3 consists of 13 residues. Per the germline V gene, CDR1 is KGHSH and CDR2 is LQKENI. This clone was recorded once. This chain uses TRBV18 with TRBJ1-1, with D unresolved. The sequencing input was PBMCs. The clonotype was recovered from a human donor in good health. Some clones in this sample may be carry-over from other donors' samples. The CDR3: CASSPSLNTEAFF. The CDR3, as DNA: TGTGCCAGCTCACCGTCACTTAACACTGAAGCTTTCTTT. The variable domain in full, with the rest retrieved from reference TRBV18 and TRBJ1-1, is NAGVMQNPRHLVRRRGQEARLRCSPMKGHSHVYWYRQLPEEGLKFMVYLQKENIIDESGMPKERFSAEFPKEGPSILRIQQVVRGDSAAYFCASSPSLNTEAFFGQGTRLTVV.